A single sample gave rise to the 30 T cell receptor beta chains below, sequenced in a study of blood T cell repertoires in COVID-19. Some clones are missing from TCRdb's copy, which holds only in-frame ones; the method was immunoSEQ multiplex PCR. The sample includes 90,000 to 120,000 clones, about three quarters of them seen just once. Sequencing was carried out using peripheral blood. These receptors came from a woman aged 40 to 50 with acute or convalescent COVID-19.

The CDR3 protein is CASRRADNYEQYF. The CDR3 DNA follows: TGCGCCAGCCGGAGGGCAGATAACTACGAGCAGTACTTC. The gene calls are TRBV5-1 and TRBJ2-7, with D possibly being TRBD2 (6 bases). This CDR3 is 13 amino acids long. V lost 7 bases, J lost 3 bases, and 14 bases lay in between. Germline V CDR1 and CDR2: SGHRS, YFSETQ.

This chain connects TRBV7-8 to TRBJ1-3; 7 bases line up with TRBD1. Trimming took 4 bases from V and 4 from J; bases not matched to a gene: 7. The CDR3 has 15 amino acids. Germline V gene sequence: CDR1 SGHVS, CDR2 FQNEAQ. The CDR3 spells CASSYGQAPGNTIYF. The DNA for the CDR3 is TGTGCCAGCAGCTATGGACAGGCTCCCGGAAACACCATATATTTT.

The chain joins TRBV4-3 to TRBJ2-6; D not resolved. CDR1 is LGHNA and CDR2 is YSLEER in the germline V gene. There are 14 residues in the CDR3. V lost 4 bases and J 0 bases, leaving 4 bases between the germline ends. CDR3 coding DNA: TGCGCCAGCAGCCTAATCTCTGGGGCCAACGTCCTGACTTTC. Translated, it gives CASSLISGANVLTF.

The V and J genes are TRBV4-3 and TRBJ1-4; 9 bases match TRBD1. Germline assignment: CDR1 LGHNA and CDR2 YSLEER. Losses at the gene ends were 0 bases for V and 6 bases for J; bases not matched to a gene: 5. The CDR3 is 16 amino acids. As DNA, the CDR3 is TGCGCCAGCAGCCAAGAGGTGACAGGGGGACATGAAAAACTGTTTTTT. Amino acid sequence: CASSQEVTGGHEKLFF.

This clone was seen only a few times. The chain has TRBV4-1 and TRBJ2-6, with a weak D call TRBD1 (6 bases). The germline gives CDR1 MGHRA, CDR2 YSYEKL. The length of the CDR3 is 18 residues. V lost 1 base to trimming and J lost 2 bases, with 15 bases between them. CDR3 sequence: CASSQGTVRNAGANVLTF. The CDR3 region has the DNA TGCGCCAGCAGCCAAGGGACAGTCCGGAACGCTGGGGCCAACGTCCTGACTTTC.

CDR3 in DNA: TGTGCCAGCAGCCGGACAGGGGAGGATGGCTACACCTTC. This gives the protein CASSRTGEDGYTF. The V call is TRBV7-9, the J call TRBJ1-2; 9 bases agree with TRBD1. Germline lookup yields CDR1 SEHNR and CDR2 FQNEAQ (reference sequence). The CDR3 contains 13 residues. V gave up 5 bases and J gave up 6 bases; unmatched junction bases: 4.

The chain employs TRBV19 and TRBJ2-6; no reliable D call. The V end was cut by 3 bases, the J end by 4 bases, with 10 bases between. CDR3 length: 15 residues. Per the germline V gene, CDR1 is LNHDA and CDR2 is SQIVND (reference sequence). As DNA, the CDR3 is TGTGCCAGTAGTATCACCTATTCCGGGGCCAACGTCCTGACTTTC. Amino acids: CASSITYSGANVLTF.

The chain uses TRBV4-1 and TRBJ2-5, with 7 positions matching TRBD1. Unmatched junction bases numbered 6, after V lost 0 bases and J lost 5 bases. Germline CDR1 and CDR2: MGHRA and YSYEKL. This CDR3 has 15 amino acids. The CDR3 loop is CASSQERTGVETQYF. CDR3 sequence (DNA): TGCGCCAGCAGCCAAGAGCGTACAGGGGTGGAGACCCAGTACTTC.

This chain connects TRBV19 to TRBJ2-5; 9 nucleotides agree with TRBD2. The germline V gene has CDR1 LNHDA and CDR2 SQIVND (reference sequence). The junction had 5 bases not matched to a gene; V was cut back by 5 bases and J by 1 base. There are 15 residues in the CDR3. This CDR3 reads CASSRSGGTQETQYF. In DNA, the CDR3 is TGTGCCAGTAGTCGGAGCGGGGGGACCCAAGAGACCCAGTACTTC.

The chain recombines TRBV30 with TRBJ2-5; weak D call: TRBD1 (6 bases). The CDR3 is made up of 12 amino acids. V was shortened by 4 bases and J by 2 bases, with 8 bases between the two germline ends. CDR1 is GTSNPN and CDR2 is SVGIG in the germline V gene (reference sequence). The CDR3 spells CAWNRVQETQYF. For the CDR3, the DNA is TGTGCCTGGAACAGGGTTCAAGAGACCCAGTACTTC. The full variable domain, its missing parts supplied by reference TRBV30 and TRBJ2-5, is SQTIHQWPATLVQPVGSPLSLECTVEGTSNPNLYWYRQAAGRGLQLLFYSVGIGQISSEVPQNLSASRPQDRQFILSSKKLLLSDSGFYLCAWNRVQETQYFGPGTRLLVL.

This clone was seen a few times. The J gene is TRBJ2-5, the V gene TRBV11-2; 8 bases map to TRBD2. Germline CDR1 and CDR2: SGHAT and FQNNGV. J lost 6 bases, V lost 5 bases, and 5 bases had no gene match. The CDR3 runs 13 residues. Here the CDR3 DNA reads TGTGCCAGCAGCGGCCCGGGGGGGCAGACCCAGTACTTC. Translated: CASSGPGGQTQYF.

This clone showed up just a few times. The CDR3 coding sequence is TGTGCCAGCAGCCCTCCCGTCGACAGTCCAGTCTCTGAAGCTTTCTTT. This translates into CASSPPVDSPVSEAFF. The rearrangement uses TRBV3-1 (or the pseudogene TRBV3-2) and TRBJ1-1; tentatively, D is TRBD1 (5 bases). Germline V lookup: CDR1 LGHDT, CDR2 YNNKEL (reference sequence). Trimming shortened V by 4 bases and J by 6 bases, and 21 bases separated the two germline ends. This CDR3 is 16 amino acids long.

CDR3 protein: CATRKGSYEQYF. The CDR3 coding sequence is TGTGCCACAAGGAAGGGGTCCTACGAGCAGTACTTC. The chain combines TRBV2 with TRBJ2-7, with D maybe TRBD1 (5 bases). CDR1 and CDR2 (germline): SNHLY, FYNNEI. This CDR3 is 12 amino acids long. V was shortened by 10 bases and J by 1 base, with 11 bases between the two germline ends.

V usage is TRBV7-3 and J usage is TRBJ2-3, with unresolved D. CDR3 length: 14 residues. Deletions cut 3 bases from V and 4 bases from J, with 11 bases between. The germline CDR1 and CDR2 sequences are SGHTA and FQGTGA. CDR3 DNA: TGTGCCAGCAGCTTCGGTGGAGAGGCAGATACGCAGTATTTT. The encoded protein is CASSFGGEADTQYF.

This clone has just one count. V is TRBV9 and J is TRBJ2-3; 10 bases align to TRBD2. This CDR3 comprises 15 residues. Losses at the gene ends were 5 bases for V and 9 bases for J; bases not matched to a gene: 12. CDR1 and CDR2 (germline): SGDLS, YYNGEE. The CDR3 region has the DNA TGTGCCAGCAGTCACCTCAGCGGGGGGGCCGCAACGCAGTATTTT. This translates into CASSHLSGGAATQYF.

The gene calls are TRBV7-2 and TRBJ2-1; TRBD2 matches at 8 bases. Trimming cost V 8 bases and J 5 bases; bases outside gene matches: 5. The CDR3 totals 13 residues. Germline assignment: CDR1 SGHTA and CDR2 FQGNSA. The CDR3 sequence is CASGTSLHNEQFF. As DNA, the CDR3 is TGTGCCAGCGGGACTAGTCTCCACAATGAGCAGTTCTTC.

The genes are TRBV11-1 and TRBJ2-5; perhaps TRBD2 as D (5 bases). The V end was cut by 4 bases, the J end by 2 bases, with 11 bases between. Germline assignment: CDR1 SGHAT and CDR2 FQDESV (reference sequence). CDR3 length equals 14 residues. The CDR3: CASSSHGVQETQYF. The CDR3 DNA sequence: TGTGCCAGCAGCTCCCACGGGGTACAAGAGACCCAGTACTTC. Based on the CDR3 plus reference TRBV11-1 and TRBJ2-5, the full variable domain is EAEVAQSPRYKITEKSQAVAFWCDPISGHATLYWYRQILGQGPELLVQFQDESVVDDSQLPKDRFSAERLKGVDSTLKIQPAELGDSAMYLCASSSHGVQETQYFGPGTRLLVL.

The chain is built from TRBV2 and TRBJ2-2; 10 bases agree with TRBD2. The CDR3 runs to 15 residues. V gave up 7 bases and J gave up 6 bases; unmatched junction bases: 8. Germline CDR1 reads SNHLY; CDR2 reads FYNNEI. This chain's CDR3 is CASKRERGGPGELFF. The CDR3 DNA follows: TGTGCCAGCAAACGAGAGCGGGGGGGCCCCGGGGAGCTGTTTTTT. The full variable domain, its missing parts supplied by reference TRBV2 and TRBJ2-2, is EPEVTQTPSHQVTQMGQEVILRCVPISNHLYFYWYRQILGQKVEFLVSFYNNEISEKSEIFDDQFSVERPDGSNFTLKIRSTKLEDSAMYFCASKRERGGPGELFFGEGSRLTVL.

This clone occurred a few times. This chain joins TRBV18 and TRBJ1-1; 7 bases are a match to TRBD1. In germline, CDR1 is KGHSH, CDR2 LQKENI. The CDR3 loop spans 13 amino acids. The junction had 8 bases not matched to a gene; V was cut back by 6 bases and J by 7 bases. The CDR3 DNA reads as TGTGCCAGCTCGGCTAACAGGGGCCATGAAGCTTTCTTT. Translation: CASSANRGHEAFF.

The rearrangement uses TRBV6-5 and TRBJ2-5; D not resolved. CDR1 is MNHEY and CDR2 is SVGAGI in the germline V gene. This CDR3 comprises 14 residues. The V end lost 6 bases, the J end lost 6 bases, and 17 bases lay between the germline ends. This CDR3 is CASRATLPEKTQYF. CDR3 sequence (DNA): TGTGCCAGCAGGGCGACATTACCGGAAAAGACCCAGTACTTC.

The chain is built from TRBV5-1 and TRBJ1-1; 8 nucleotides match TRBD1. Trimming cost V 4 bases and J 7 bases; bases outside gene matches: 9. The CDR3 is made up of 14 amino acids. CDR1 and CDR2 (germline): SGHRS, YFSETQ. The CDR3 nucleotides are TGCGCCAGCAGCCCAGCAGGGGGCAATATTGAAGCTTTCTTT. Its protein product is CASSPAGGNIEAFF.

V is TRBV5-6 and J is TRBJ2-5, with 8 positions matching TRBD1. CDR1 and CDR2 from the germline V gene are SGHDT and YYEEEE. The ends lost 1 base at V and 1 base at J; junction bases unmatched: 6. The CDR3 is 16 amino acids. The CDR3 sequence is CASSLRRQGSQETQYF. CDR3 bases: TGTGCCAGCAGCTTGAGGAGACAGGGGTCCCAAGAGACCCAGTACTTC.

This clone was detected once. V and J are TRBV7-9 and TRBJ1-2; D unresolved. V dropped 4 bases and J dropped 5 bases, with 14 bases sitting between them. The CDR3 runs to 14 residues. CDR1 and CDR2 (germline): SEHNR, FQNEAQ (reference sequence). The CDR3 reads CASSSAHDSYGYTF. The CDR3 bases are TGTGCCAGCAGCTCCGCGCACGACTCATATGGCTACACCTTC.

On this clone itself: Distinct nucleotide sequences in the sample also encode this CDR3. The V call is TRBV7-9, the J call TRBJ1-5; no definite D call. With 1 base removed from V and 7 bases from J, the gap between germline ends came to 5 bases. CDR1 and CDR2 (germline): SEHNR, FQNEAQ (reference sequence). CDR3 length equals 12 residues. CDR3 protein: CASSLDSQPQHF. DNA for the CDR3: TGTGCCAGCAGCTTAGATTCGCAGCCCCAGCATTTT.

This clone has a handful of counts. The rearrangement joins TRBV5-1 to TRBJ2-3; 8 bases fit TRBD2. Germline loops: CDR1 SGHRS, CDR2 YFSETQ. The CDR3 runs 15 residues. V lost 4 bases to trimming and J lost 2 bases; unmatched junction nucleotides: 6. The CDR3 spells CASSPAGATTDTQYF. The CDR3 DNA reads TGCGCCAGCAGCCCAGCGGGGGCCACCACAGATACGCAGTATTTT. The full variable domain, in which reference TRBV5-1 and TRBJ2-3 provide the parts outside the CDR3, is KAGVTQTPRYLIKTRGQQVTLSCSPISGHRSVSWYQQTPGQGLQFLFEYFSETQRNKGNFPGRFSGRQFSNSRSEMNVSTLELGDSALYLCASSPAGATTDTQYFGPGTRLTVL.

The chain combines TRBV5-4 with TRBJ2-6; TRBD1 is a possible D gene (6 bases). With 1 base removed from V and 0 bases from J, the gap between germline ends came to 11 bases. The germline V gene encodes CDR1 SGHNT and CDR2 YYREEE (reference sequence). CDR3 length: 17 amino acids. CDR3 in DNA: TGTGCCAGCAGCTTGAGGACAGCAAGCTCTGGGGCCAACGTCCTGACTTTC. Residues: CASSLRTASSGANVLTF.

This chain uses TRBV7-9 with TRBJ2-7; D may be TRBD2 (6 bases). V lost 3 bases to trimming and J lost 0 bases, with 21 bases between them. From germline, CDR1 is SEHNR and CDR2 FQNEAQ (reference sequence). The CDR3 loop spans 18 amino acids. The CDR3 reads CASSFRGARRGFSYEQYF. CDR3 coding DNA: TGTGCCAGCAGCTTCCGTGGGGCCCGGAGGGGCTTCTCCTACGAGCAGTACTTC.

V and J are TRBV6-5 and TRBJ2-1; possible D gene TRBD2, 5 bases. Deletions cut 2 bases from V and 5 bases from J, with 7 bases between. Germline assignment: CDR1 MNHEY and CDR2 SVGAGI. The CDR3 contains 13 residues. CDR3 DNA sequence: TGTGCCAGCAGTTACAGGCGGGACAATGAGCAGTTCTTC. Translating it yields CASSYRRDNEQFF.

The rearrangement links TRBV19 to TRBJ2-7; the D is unclear. V lost 5 bases to trimming and J lost 2 bases, with 4 bases between them. Germline lookup yields CDR1 LNHDA and CDR2 SQIVND (reference sequence). This CDR3 contains 11 residues. CDR3 sequence: CASSEAYEQYF. The CDR3 DNA reads TGTGCCAGTAGTGAGGCCTACGAGCAGTACTTC.

The rearrangement links TRBV27 to TRBJ2-2; D is uncertain. The germline V gene has CDR1 MNHEY and CDR2 SMNVEV (reference sequence). The CDR3 is 12 residues long. V dropped 3 bases and J dropped 6 bases, with 5 bases sitting between them. The CDR3: CASSFFPGELFF. The CDR3 DNA is TGTGCCAGCAGTTTCTTCCCCGGGGAGCTGTTTTTT.